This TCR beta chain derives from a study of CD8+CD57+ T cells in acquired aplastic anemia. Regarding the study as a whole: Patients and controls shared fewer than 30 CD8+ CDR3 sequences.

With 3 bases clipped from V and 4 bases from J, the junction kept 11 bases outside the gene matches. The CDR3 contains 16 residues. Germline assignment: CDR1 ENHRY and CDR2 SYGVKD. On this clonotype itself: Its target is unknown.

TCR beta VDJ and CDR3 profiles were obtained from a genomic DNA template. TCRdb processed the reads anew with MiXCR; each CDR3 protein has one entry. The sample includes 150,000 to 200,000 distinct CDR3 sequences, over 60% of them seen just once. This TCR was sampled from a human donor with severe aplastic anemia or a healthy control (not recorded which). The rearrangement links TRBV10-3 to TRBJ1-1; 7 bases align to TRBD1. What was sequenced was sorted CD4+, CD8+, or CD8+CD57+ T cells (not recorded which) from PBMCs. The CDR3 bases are TGTGCCATCAGTGAAAACCCAAAGACAGGGACCACTGAAGCTTTCTTT. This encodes CAISENPKTGTTEAFF.